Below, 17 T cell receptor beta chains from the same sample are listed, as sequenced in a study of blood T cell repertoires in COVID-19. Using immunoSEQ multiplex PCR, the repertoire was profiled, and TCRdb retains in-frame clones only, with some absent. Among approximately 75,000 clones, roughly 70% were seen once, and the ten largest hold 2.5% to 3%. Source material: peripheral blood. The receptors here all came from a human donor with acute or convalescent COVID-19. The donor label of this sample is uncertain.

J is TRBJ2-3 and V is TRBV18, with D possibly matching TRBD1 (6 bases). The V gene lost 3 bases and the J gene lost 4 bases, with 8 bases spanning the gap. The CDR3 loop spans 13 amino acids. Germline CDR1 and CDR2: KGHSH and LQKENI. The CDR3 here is CASSPTGSDTQYF. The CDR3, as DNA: TGTGCCAGCTCACCCACAGGGTCAGATACGCAGTATTTT.

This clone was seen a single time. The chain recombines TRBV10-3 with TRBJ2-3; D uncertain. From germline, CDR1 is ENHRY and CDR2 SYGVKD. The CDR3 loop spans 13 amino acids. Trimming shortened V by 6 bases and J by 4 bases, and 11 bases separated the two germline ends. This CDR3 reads CAIRSLGSDTQYF. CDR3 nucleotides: TGTGCCATCAGATCTCTAGGATCAGATACGCAGTATTTT.

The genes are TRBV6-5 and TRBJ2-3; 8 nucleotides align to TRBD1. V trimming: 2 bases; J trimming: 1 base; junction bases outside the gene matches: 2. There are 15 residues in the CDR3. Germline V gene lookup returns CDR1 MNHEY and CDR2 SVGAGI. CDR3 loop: CASSYQGAGTDTQYF. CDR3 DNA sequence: TGTGCCAGCAGTTACCAGGGGGCAGGCACAGATACGCAGTATTTT.

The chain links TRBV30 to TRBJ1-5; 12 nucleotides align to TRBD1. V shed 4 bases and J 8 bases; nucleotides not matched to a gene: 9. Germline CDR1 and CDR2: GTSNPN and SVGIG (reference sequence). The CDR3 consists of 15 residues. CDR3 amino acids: CAWTPRDRGREPQHF. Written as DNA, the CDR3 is TGTGCCTGGACCCCCCGGGACAGGGGGCGTGAGCCCCAGCATTTT.

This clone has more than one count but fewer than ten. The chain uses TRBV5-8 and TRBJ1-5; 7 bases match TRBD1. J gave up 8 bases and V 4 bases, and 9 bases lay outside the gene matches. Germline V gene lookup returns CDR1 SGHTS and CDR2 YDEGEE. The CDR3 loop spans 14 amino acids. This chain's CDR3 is CASSRYRGSEPQHF. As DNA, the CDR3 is TGTGCCAGCAGCCGGTACAGGGGATCTGAGCCCCAGCATTTT.

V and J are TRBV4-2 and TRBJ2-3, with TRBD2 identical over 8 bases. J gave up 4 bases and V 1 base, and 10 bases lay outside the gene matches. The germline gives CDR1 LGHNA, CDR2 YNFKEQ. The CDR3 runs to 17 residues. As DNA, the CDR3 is TGTGCCAGCAGCCAAGTTGGGGGGAGCGGGAGAGCAGATACGCAGTATTTT. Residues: CASSQVGGSGRADTQYF.

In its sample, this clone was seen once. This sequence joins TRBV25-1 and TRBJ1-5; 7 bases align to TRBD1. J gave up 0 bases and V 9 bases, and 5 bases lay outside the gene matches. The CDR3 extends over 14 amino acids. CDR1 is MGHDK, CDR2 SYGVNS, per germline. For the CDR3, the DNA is TGTGCCAGGGGGACAGAATATAGCAATCAGCCCCAGCATTTT. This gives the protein CARGTEYSNQPQHF.

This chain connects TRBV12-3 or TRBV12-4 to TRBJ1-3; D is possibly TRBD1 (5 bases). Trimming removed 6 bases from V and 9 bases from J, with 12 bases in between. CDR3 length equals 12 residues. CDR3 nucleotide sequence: TGTGCCAGCAGGGGGCGGATGGTCACCATATATTTT. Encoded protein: CASRGRMVTIYF.

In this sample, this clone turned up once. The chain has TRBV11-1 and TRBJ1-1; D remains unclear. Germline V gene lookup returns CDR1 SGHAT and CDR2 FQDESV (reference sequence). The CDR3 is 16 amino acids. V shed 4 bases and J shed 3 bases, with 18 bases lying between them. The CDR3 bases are TGTGCCAGCAGCTCTCCCGGACGAGGGCGGCACACTGAAGCTTTCTTT. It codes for CASSSPGRGRHTEAFF.

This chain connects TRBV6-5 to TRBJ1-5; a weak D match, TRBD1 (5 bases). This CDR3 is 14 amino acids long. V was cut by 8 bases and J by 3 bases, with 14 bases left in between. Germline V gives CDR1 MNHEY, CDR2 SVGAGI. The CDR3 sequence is CASGYTGYNQPQHF. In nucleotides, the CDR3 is TGTGCCAGCGGATATACAGGATACAATCAGCCCCAGCATTTT.

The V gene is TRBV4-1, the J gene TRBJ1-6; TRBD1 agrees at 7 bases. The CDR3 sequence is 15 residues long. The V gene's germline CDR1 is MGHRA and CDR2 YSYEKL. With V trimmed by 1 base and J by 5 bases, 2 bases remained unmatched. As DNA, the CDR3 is TGCGCCAGCAGCCAAGGGGACAGAGATAATTCACCCCTCCACTTT. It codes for CASSQGDRDNSPLHF.

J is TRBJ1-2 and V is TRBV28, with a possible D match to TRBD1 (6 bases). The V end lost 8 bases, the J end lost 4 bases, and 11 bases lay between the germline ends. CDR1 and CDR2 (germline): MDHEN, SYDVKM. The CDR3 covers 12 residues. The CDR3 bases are TGTGCCAGCGGGGGGGCTCGCTATGGCTACACCTTC. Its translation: CASGGARYGYTF.

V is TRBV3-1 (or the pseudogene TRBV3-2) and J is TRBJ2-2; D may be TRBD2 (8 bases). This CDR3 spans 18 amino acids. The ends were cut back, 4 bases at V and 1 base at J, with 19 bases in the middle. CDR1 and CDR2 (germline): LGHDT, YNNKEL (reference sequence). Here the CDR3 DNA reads TGTGCCAGCAGCCCCCGCCCAGGGGGACTAGTGAACACCGGGGAGCTGTTTTTT. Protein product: CASSPRPGGLVNTGELFF.

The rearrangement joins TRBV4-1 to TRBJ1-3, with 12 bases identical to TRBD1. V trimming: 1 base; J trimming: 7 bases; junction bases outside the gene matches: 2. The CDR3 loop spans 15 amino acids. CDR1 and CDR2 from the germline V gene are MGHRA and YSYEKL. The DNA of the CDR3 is TGCGCCAGCAGCCAAGTGGGACAGGGGGCGAACACCATATATTTT. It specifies CASSQVGQGANTIYF.

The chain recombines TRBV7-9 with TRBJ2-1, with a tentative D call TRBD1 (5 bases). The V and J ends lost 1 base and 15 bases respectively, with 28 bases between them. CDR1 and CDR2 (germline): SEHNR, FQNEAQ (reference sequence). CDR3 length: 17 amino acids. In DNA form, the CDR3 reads TGTGCCAGCAGCTTAGACAGGAACCCCACCTTAAGGGCAAGTCGGTTCTTC. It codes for CASSLDRNPTLRASRFF. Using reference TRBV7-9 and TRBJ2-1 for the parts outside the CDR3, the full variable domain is DTGVSQNPRHKITKRGQNVTFRCDPISEHNRLYWYRQTLGQGPEFLTYFQNEAQLEKSRLLSDRFSAERPKGSFSTLEIQRTEQGDSAMYLCASSLDRNPTLRASRFFGPGTRLTVL.

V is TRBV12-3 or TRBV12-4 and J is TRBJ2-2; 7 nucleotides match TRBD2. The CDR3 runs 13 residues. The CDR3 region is CPECAGVPGELFF. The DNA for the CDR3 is TGTCCCGAGTGTGCGGGAGTGCCCGGGGAGCTGTTTTTT.

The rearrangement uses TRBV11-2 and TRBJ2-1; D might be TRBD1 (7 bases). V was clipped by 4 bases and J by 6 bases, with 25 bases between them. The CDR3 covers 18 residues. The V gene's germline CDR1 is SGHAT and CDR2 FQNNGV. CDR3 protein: CASSWDSRRELTFNEQFF. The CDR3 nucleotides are TGTGCCAGCAGCTGGGACAGTCGGAGGGAGTTGACCTTCAATGAGCAGTTCTTC.